The 15 T cell receptor beta chains below come from one sample, sequenced in a study of technical replicates of blood from several donors. Assay used: immunoSEQ multiplex PCR; TCRdb lists only in-frame clones, some missing. The repertoire includes roughly 80,000 clones, 85% to 95% of them detected once, and approximately 0.4% sits in the top ten. Source material: T cells isolated from PBMCs. These receptors were taken from a human donor in good health.

V gene TRBV4-1 combines with J gene TRBJ2-7; D gene uncertain. V lost 1 base to trimming and J lost 0 bases, with 13 bases between them. The CDR3 totals 16 residues. The germline V gene has CDR1 MGHRA and CDR2 YSYEKL. The CDR3 region has the DNA TGCGCCAGCAGCCAAGCGTATCCCGGTATCTCCTACGAGCAGTACTTC. Encoded protein: CASSQAYPGISYEQYF.

V usage is TRBV4-1 and J usage is TRBJ1-2; TRBD1 agrees at 7 bases. The CDR3 is 16 amino acids. The germline V gene encodes CDR1 MGHRA and CDR2 YSYEKL. V lost 0 bases, J lost 3 bases, and 7 bases stayed unmatched. The CDR3 loop reads CASSQDRRGGDYGYTF. The DNA of the CDR3 is TGCGCCAGCAGCCAAGATCGTCGAGGGGGCGACTATGGCTACACCTTC.

In nucleotides, the CDR3 is TGCGCCAGCAGCTTGTTTAGCACCAACACCGGGGAGCTGTTTTTT. Protein sequence: CASSLFSTNTGELFF. This chain links TRBV5-1 with TRBJ2-2; D gene ambiguous. The germline V gene encodes CDR1 SGHRS and CDR2 YFSETQ. The CDR3 is 15 residues long. Trimming stripped 1 base from V and 2 bases from J, with 9 bases between.

This chain joins TRBV7-9 and TRBJ1-2; D is possibly TRBD1 (5 bases). The V gene lost 3 bases and the J gene lost 6 bases, with 20 bases spanning the gap. This CDR3 region has 16 residues. The germline CDR1 and CDR2 sequences are SEHNR and FQNEAQ (reference sequence). Here the CDR3 DNA reads TGTGCCAGCAGCTTTATTGCCAGTGCCCCGGGGGATGGCTACACCTTC. Protein: CASSFIASAPGDGYTF.

V and J are TRBV15 and TRBJ2-7; D may be TRBD2 (6 bases). The CDR3 spans 14 residues. Between the trimmed V and J ends, which lost 0 bases and 3 bases, there was a span of 9 bases. CDR1 is LNHNV and CDR2 is YYDKDF in the germline V gene (reference sequence). The CDR3 region has the DNA TGTGCCACCAGCAGAGATCAGGAGGGCTACGAGCAGTACTTC. This sequence encodes CATSRDQEGYEQYF.

This clone has a count of ten or more. The chain combines TRBV2 with TRBJ2-7; D possibly corresponds to TRBD2 (5 bases). Germline assignment: CDR1 SNHLY and CDR2 FYNNEI. This CDR3 has 13 residues. With 7 bases removed from V and 9 bases from J, the gap between germline ends came to 19 bases. The chain's CDR3 is CASNEPFTAVQYF. CDR3 nucleotides: TGTGCCAGCAACGAGCCCTTTACAGCGGTGCAGTACTTC.

The CDR3, as DNA: TGCAGCGTGCCGGGGATATTTATGTTAGGAGCGAACACTGAAGCTTTCTTT. Its protein is CSVPGIFMLGANTEAFF. The rearrangement uses TRBV29-1 and TRBJ1-1; unclear D gene. The CDR3 has 17 residues. CDR1 and CDR2 (germline): SQVTM, ANQGSEA. Trimming took off 6 bases at V and 1 base at J, with 24 bases between the two ends.

The J gene is TRBJ1-2, the V gene TRBV5-6, with unresolved D. The CDR3 is 14 residues long. Deletions cut 3 bases from V and 7 bases from J, with 16 bases between. The germline gives CDR1 SGHDT, CDR2 YYEEEE. As DNA, the CDR3 is TGTGCCAGCAGCTATCCGGGTCTAACGGCTGGCTACACCTTC. Translating it yields CASSYPGLTAGYTF. Variable domain in full (rest from reference TRBV5-6 and TRBJ1-2): DAGVTQSPTHLIKTRGQQVTLRCSPKSGHDTVSWYQQALGQGPQFIFQYYEEEERQRGNFPDRFSGHQFPNYSSELNVNALLLGDSALYLCASSYPGLTAGYTFGSGTRLTVV.

This clone appeared a single time. The rearrangement joins TRBV5-5 to TRBJ1-1, with D unclear. Germline V gene data show CDR1 as SGHKS and CDR2 as YYEKEE (reference sequence). This CDR3 comprises 12 residues. V was cut by 2 bases and J by 1 base, with 3 bases left in between. CDR3 sequence (DNA): TGTGCCAGCAGCTTTCGGAACACTGAAGCTTTCTTT. Its translation is CASSFRNTEAFF. The complete variable domain, with remaining parts taken from reference TRBV5-5 and TRBJ1-1, reads DAGVTQSPTHLIKTRGQQVTLRCSPISGHKSVSWYQQVLGQGPQFIFQYYEKEERGRGNFPDRFSARQFPNYSSELNVNALLLGDSALYLCASSFRNTEAFFGQGTRLTVV.

This chain connects TRBV28 to TRBJ1-1; no clear D gene. The CDR3 totals 13 residues. Looked up from germline, CDR1 is MDHEN and CDR2 is SYDVKM. The germline V and J ends were trimmed by 3 bases and 7 bases, with 12 bases remaining between them. Written as DNA, the CDR3 is TGTGCCAGCAGTTTTCAGTTATCAGGTGAAGCTTTCTTT. As protein: CASSFQLSGEAFF.

The rearrangement uses TRBV19 and TRBJ1-5; TRBD1 aligns across 9 bases. Germline V gene sequence: CDR1 LNHDA, CDR2 SQIVND (reference sequence). V dropped 5 bases and J dropped 3; count of bases not matched to a gene: 8. The CDR3 covers 16 residues. CDR3: CASSWPGQGSNQPQHF. The DNA of the CDR3 is TGTGCCAGTAGTTGGCCGGGACAGGGCTCCAATCAGCCCCAGCATTTT.

The chain employs TRBV19 and TRBJ1-3; 7 nucleotides line up with TRBD1. The CDR3 covers 16 residues. Germline V gene sequence: CDR1 LNHDA, CDR2 SQIVND (reference sequence). J gave up 1 base and V 5 bases, and 8 bases lay outside the gene matches. CDR3 nucleotide sequence: TGTGCCAGTAGTGGAGGAGCAGGGGGATCTGGAAACACCATATATTTT. Translation: CASSGGAGGSGNTIYF. Drawing the rest from reference TRBV19 and TRBJ1-3, the complete variable domain is DGGITQSPKYLFRKEGQNVTLSCEQNLNHDAMYWYRQDPGQGLRLIYYSQIVNDFQKGDIAEGYSVSREKKESFPLTVTSAQKNPTAFYLCASSGGAGGSGNTIYFGEGSWLTVV.

The gene calls are TRBV19 and TRBJ2-1; 7 bases align to TRBD2. V gave up 3 bases and J gave up 3 bases; unmatched junction bases: 5. CDR3 length: 15 residues. The germline gives CDR1 LNHDA, CDR2 SQIVND (reference sequence). The CDR3 DNA reads as TGTGCCAGTAGTATTCAGGGCGGGAGCTACAATGAGCAGTTCTTC. Translation gives CASSIQGGSYNEQFF. The whole variable domain, remainder taken from reference TRBV19 and TRBJ2-1, is DGGITQSPKYLFRKEGQNVTLSCEQNLNHDAMYWYRQDPGQGLRLIYYSQIVNDFQKGDIAEGYSVSREKKESFPLTVTSAQKNPTAFYLCASSIQGGSYNEQFFGPGTRLTVL.

The chain links TRBV27 to TRBJ2-7; TRBD1 is a possible D gene (5 bases). CDR1 is MNHEY and CDR2 is SMNVEV in the germline V gene (reference sequence). CDR3 size: 13 residues. The germline V and J ends were trimmed by 4 bases and 7 bases, with 14 bases remaining between them. CDR3 residues: CASSWGPEGEQYF. CDR3 DNA: TGTGCCAGCAGTTGGGGCCCAGAAGGGGAGCAGTACTTC.

The chain has TRBV2 and TRBJ2-7; D remains unclear. This CDR3 comprises 15 residues. Germline CDR1 SNHLY, CDR2 FYNNEI. Trimming stripped 8 bases from V and 2 bases from J, with 19 bases between. The CDR3 here is CASLSLEFSAYEQYF. Here the CDR3 DNA reads TGTGCCAGCCTGTCATTGGAGTTTAGTGCCTACGAGCAGTACTTC.